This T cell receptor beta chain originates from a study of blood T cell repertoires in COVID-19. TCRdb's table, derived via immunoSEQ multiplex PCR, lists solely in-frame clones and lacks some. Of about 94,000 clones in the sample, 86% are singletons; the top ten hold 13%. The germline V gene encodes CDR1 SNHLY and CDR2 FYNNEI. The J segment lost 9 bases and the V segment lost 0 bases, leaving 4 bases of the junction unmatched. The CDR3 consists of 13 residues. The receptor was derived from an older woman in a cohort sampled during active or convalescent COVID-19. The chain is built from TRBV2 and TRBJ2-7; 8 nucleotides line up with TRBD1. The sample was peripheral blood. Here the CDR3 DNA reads TGTGCCAGCAGTGAAGCCAGGGGGCTGGTGCAGTACTTC. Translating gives CASSEARGLVQYF.